The text below deals with one T cell receptor beta chain. This sample was taken from a study of OX40 agonist ivuxolimab in advanced cancers. Study as a whole: Roughly two fifths of patients had received prior checkpoint inhibitor therapy.

Trimming pared 6 bases from V and 7 bases from J, leaving 15 bases between. This CDR3 is 13 amino acids long. Per the germline V gene, CDR1 is MNHEY and CDR2 is SVGAGI. TCRdb's copy holds only in-frame clones and misses some; the assay was immunoSEQ multiplex PCR. The sample has tens of thousands of clones; about 81% are singletons. The TCR originated in an adult with an advanced solid tumor such as melanoma, head and neck, liver or kidney cancer. Sequences were derived from CD4+ or CD8+ T cells sorted from blood, sampled in a trial of the OX40 agonist ivuxolimab. The chain uses TRBV6-5 and TRBJ1-1; D not certain. The CDR3 DNA reads as TGTGCCAGCAGGCGAGCATTAGGGAGTGAAGCTTTCTTT. Amino acids: CASRRALGSEAFF.